Reported below is one T cell receptor beta chain. These data come from a study of shared clonotypes between healthy human individuals. Study summary: Serving as donors were a couple of women and three men, whose ages spanned 18 to 49.

A CD45RA-negative memory subset and a CD45RA+ naive subset were separated from the CD4+ cells. Clones were sequenced by immunoSEQ multiplex PCR, and TCRdb holds only the in-frame ones, with some missing. In the table there are approximately 2.5 million clones, more than 90% of which are singletons. The material sequenced was naive CD4+ T cells sorted from blood. Subset of the sample: CD45RA+ positively selected. This TCR was sampled from a man between 18 and 29 years old in good health.

Here the CDR3 DNA reads TGTGCCATCAGTGCGAATCTAGCGGGGGGTGTTACCGGGGAGCTGTTTTTT. Its protein product is CAISANLAGGVTGELFF. The gene calls are TRBV10-3 and TRBJ2-2; 11 positions match TRBD2. Germline trimming cut 4 bases from V and 5 bases from J; bases unmatched to any gene: 9. The germline V gene has CDR1 ENHRY and CDR2 SYGVKD. This CDR3 has 17 amino acids.